Following are 3 T cell receptor beta chains from one sample sequenced in a study of cytotoxic CD8 clonotypes in ibrutinib-treated CLL. Profiled with immunoSEQ multiplex PCR; TCRdb holds only in-frame clones, not every one. Of some 310,000 clones in the sample, roughly 80% were seen once. This sample comprised PBMCs, obtained before ibrutinib treatment. These receptors were obtained from a human donor with chronic lymphocytic leukemia.

This rearrangement joins TRBV7-9 to TRBJ1-5, with unresolved D. V gave up 2 bases and J gave up 3 bases, with 8 bases separating them. CDR1 is SEHNR and CDR2 is FQNEAQ in the germline V gene (reference sequence). The CDR3 runs to 14 residues. The CDR3 region is CASSLTNSNQPQHF. In DNA form, the CDR3 reads TGTGCCAGCAGCTTAACGAATTCCAATCAGCCCCAGCATTTT.

The table lists this clone with a count of one. The J gene is TRBJ2-3, the V gene TRBV7-3; D unresolved. Germline V gene lookup returns CDR1 SGHTA and CDR2 FQGTGA. Trimming removed 1 base at V and 2 bases at J, with 7 bases between. The CDR3 spans 14 residues. CDR3 loop: CASSLMGSTDTQYF. Here the CDR3 DNA reads TGTGCCAGCAGCTTAATGGGGTCCACAGATACGCAGTATTTT.

DNA for the CDR3: TGTGCCAGCAGTGAATATATGGGGTCCCCAGATACGCAGTATTTT. Residues: CASSEYMGSPDTQYF. The rearrangement uses TRBV25-1 and TRBJ2-3; D is ambiguous. Between the trimmed V and J ends, which lost 0 bases and 4 bases, there was a span of 11 bases. The germline CDR1 and CDR2 sequences are MGHDK and SYGVNS. CDR3 length: 15 amino acids.